Presented here are 22 T cell receptor beta chains from one specimen sequenced in a study of vaccination and CD4 T cells after COVID-19 (dated by TCRdb to the early 2020s). The library relied on PCR. TCRdb names Illumina iSeq 100 as the instrument used. TCR sequencing of DNA from cultured CD4+ T cells used the Oncomine TCR Beta short-read assay at the Johns Hopkins FTIC core. The QIAamp micro DNA kit was used to extract genomic DNA from the cultured CD4+ T cells. TCRdb ran its own pipeline on the public reads, namely fastp trimming at Q25 and MiXCR clone calling, and kept in-frame beta chains. CDR3 protein duplicates are merged, each entry listing the most common genes and DNA. This sample has fewer than 12,000 distinct CDR3 sequences in its table, and roughly 28% of those were observed once. The top ten clonotypes cover 10% to 15% of the sample. Antigen specificity for these receptors is unknown. Taken with the paper, the label for treatment or condition translates to: 10-day PBMC culture with coronavirus spike peptide pools or control peptides (ViraFEST assay). CD4+ T cells from unexposed donors were collected before the COVID-19 pandemic (2011-2018).

The sample taken for sequencing was CD4+ T cells from blood, cultured in vitro. All receptors come from a human donor in good health.

The chain links TRBV7-9 to TRBJ1-5; 7 bases map to TRBD1. This CDR3 contains 14 residues. From germline, CDR1 is SEHNR and CDR2 FQNEAQ (reference sequence). V gave up 3 bases and J gave up 6 bases; unmatched junction bases: 5. The CDR3 spells CASSFGAGGQPQHF. DNA of the CDR3: TGTGCCAGCAGCTTCGGGGCAGGGGGTCAGCCCCAGCATTTT.

The chain links TRBV5-1 to TRBJ2-5; D might be TRBD2 (7 bases). The CDR3 has 14 residues. The germline gives CDR1 SGHRS, CDR2 YFSETQ. The germline V and J ends were trimmed by 3 bases and 9 bases, with 18 bases remaining between them. CDR3 sequence reads: CASSSGGTLQAQYF. As DNA, the CDR3 is TGCGCCAGCAGCTCCGGGGGGACATTACAGGCCCAGTACTTC.

The chain has TRBV5-4 and TRBJ2-7; D is unresolved. V gave up 4 bases and J gave up 3 bases, with 17 bases separating them. The CDR3 length is 15 residues. Germline-derived CDR1 and CDR2 are SGHNT and YYREEE (reference sequence). This CDR3 is CASSPGSRGVYEQYF. The CDR3 DNA reads TGTGCCAGCAGCCCCGGAAGCCGAGGTGTCTACGAGCAGTACTTC.

V gene TRBV19 combines with J gene TRBJ2-1, with D perhaps assigned TRBD1 or TRBD2 (7 bases each). The CDR3 has 12 amino acids. Germline CDR1 is LNHDA and CDR2 is SQIVND (reference sequence). Trimming took off 9 bases at V and 7 bases at J, with 13 bases between the two ends. The chain's CDR3 is CASARGGNEQFF. The CDR3 DNA reads TGTGCCAGCGCCAGGGGGGGGAATGAGCAGTTCTTC.

This chain connects TRBV29-1 to TRBJ2-3, with 8 bases aligning to TRBD1. The ends lost 6 bases at V and 0 bases at J; junction bases unmatched: 8. Germline loops: CDR1 SQVTM, CDR2 ANQGSEA. The CDR3 consists of 15 residues. CDR3 in amino acids: CSVERQGLSTDTQYF. The CDR3 DNA follows: TGCAGCGTGGAACGACAGGGGTTAAGCACAGATACGCAGTATTTT.

This clonotype was found a few times. The chain employs TRBV19 and TRBJ2-2, with D possibly being TRBD2 (6 bases). The length of the CDR3 is 13 residues. Trimming removed 5 bases at V and 5 bases at J, with 9 bases between. The V gene's germline CDR1 is LNHDA and CDR2 SQIVND (reference sequence). For the CDR3, the DNA is TGTGCCAGTAGTCCTCGGGGGACCGGGGAGCTGTTTTTT. Its translation is CASSPRGTGELFF.

This clonotype is judged medium-sized (0.01 to 0.1%). The chain combines TRBV20-1 with TRBJ2-3, with D perhaps TRBD2 (6 bases). The germline V gene encodes CDR1 DFQATT and CDR2 SNEGSKA (reference sequence). V gave up 5 bases and J gave up 5 bases, with 17 bases separating them. The CDR3 covers 14 residues. This chain's CDR3 is CSADQGGMGDTQYF. For the CDR3, the DNA is TGCAGTGCTGACCAAGGCGGGATGGGAGATACGCAGTATTTT.

The chain has TRBV4-3 and TRBJ2-6; D gene unclear. V was pared by 1 base and J by 0 bases, with 7 bases between. The germline gives CDR1 LGHNA, CDR2 YSLEER. The CDR3 runs to 16 residues. The CDR3 coding sequence is TGCGCCAGCAGCCAAGCAAGGAGCTCTGGGGCCAACGTCCTGACTTTC. Amino acids: CASSQARSSGANVLTF.

The chain uses TRBV20-1 and TRBJ1-6, with a possible D match to TRBD1 (6 bases). Germline V gene sequence: CDR1 DFQATT, CDR2 SNEGSKA (reference sequence). Trimming stripped 0 bases from V and 0 bases from J, with 9 bases between. The CDR3 totals 16 residues. CDR3 residues: CSARDRGSSYNSPLHF. The CDR3 coding sequence is TGCAGTGCTAGAGATAGGGGGAGCTCCTATAATTCACCCCTCCACTTT.

The genes are TRBV5-8 and TRBJ1-3; the D is unclear. Germline V lookup: CDR1 SGHTS, CDR2 YDEGEE. The CDR3 is 15 amino acids. Trimming pared 3 bases from V and 0 bases from J, leaving 10 bases between. DNA for the CDR3: TGTGCCAGCAGCTGGCGGAGCCTCTCTGGAAACACCATATATTTT. As protein: CASSWRSLSGNTIYF. The whole variable domain, filled in from reference TRBV5-8 and TRBJ1-3, reads EAGVTQSPTHLIKTRGQQATLRCSPISGHTSVYWYQQALGLGLQFLLWYDEGEERNRGNFPPRFSGRQFPNYSSELNVNALELEDSALYLCASSWRSLSGNTIYFGEGSWLTVV.

This clonotype is large (0.1 to 1%) in the sample. The chain links TRBV6-5 to TRBJ2-7, with 11 nucleotides matching TRBD1. Germline assignment: CDR1 MNHEY and CDR2 SVGAGI. CDR3 size: 17 residues. J was trimmed by 2 bases and V by 2 bases; bases with no gene match: 8. The CDR3 sequence is CASSYPGPGQGAYEQYF. For the CDR3, the DNA is TGTGCCAGCAGTTACCCGGGACCGGGACAGGGGGCCTACGAGCAGTACTTC.

This clonotype has only a few counts. The chain uses TRBV20-1 and TRBJ1-6; 8 bases match TRBD1. Germline trimming cut 5 bases from V and 6 bases from J; bases unmatched to any gene: 6. The CDR3 length is 14 residues. Germline V gene data show CDR1 as DFQATT and CDR2 as SNEGSKA (reference sequence). CDR3 in amino acids: CSALPGGVNSPLHF. In nucleotides, the CDR3 is TGCAGTGCTTTACCAGGGGGCGTTAATTCACCCCTCCACTTT.

Only a few counts were recorded for this clonotype. The chain recombines TRBV29-1 with TRBJ1-5; D is perhaps TRBD1 (5 bases). Germline CDR1 is SQVTM and CDR2 is ANQGSEA. This CDR3 is built from 13 residues. Trimming left V 2 bases short and J 3 bases short, with 8 bases between. CDR3 coding DNA: TGCAGCGTTGAACCCAGGGTCAATCAGCCCCAGCATTTT. This sequence encodes CSVEPRVNQPQHF.

This clonotype came up a few times. The J gene is TRBJ1-5, the V gene TRBV4-3; maybe TRBD1 (5 bases). This CDR3 is built from 13 residues. Germline lookup yields CDR1 LGHNA and CDR2 YSLEER. Trimming cost V 4 bases and J 5 bases, with 9 bases left between them. The CDR3, as DNA: TGCGCCAGCAGCCGGACACGGGATCAGCCCCAGCATTTT. Its protein is CASSRTRDQPQHF.

The rearrangement joins TRBV28 to TRBJ2-7; D possibly corresponds to TRBD2 (7 bases). The ends were cut back, 7 bases at V and 3 bases at J, with 22 bases in the middle. Per the germline V gene, CDR1 is MDHEN and CDR2 is SYDVKM. CDR3 length: 16 amino acids. In DNA, the CDR3 is TGTGCCAGCACCCCCGACGGGGGGCTTTCCCACTACGAGCAGTACTTC. Translating gives CASTPDGGLSHYEQYF.

This clonotype was seen a handful of times. V is TRBV6-2 or TRBV6-3 and J is TRBJ2-7; perhaps TRBD2 as D (6 bases). CDR1 and CDR2 from the germline V gene are MNHEY and SVGEGT. V was clipped by 3 bases and J by 3 bases, with 15 bases between them. This CDR3 region has 15 residues. The CDR3 spells CASSYRDSSLYEQYF. The CDR3 DNA sequence: TGTGCCAGCAGTTATCGGGACTCGAGCCTCTACGAGCAGTACTTC.

This clonotype was observed a handful of times. J is TRBJ2-7 and V is TRBV6-5, with 7 bases lining up with TRBD1. Trimming took 0 bases from V and 3 from J; bases not matched to a gene: 8. Germline loops: CDR1 MNHEY, CDR2 SVGAGI. The CDR3 totals 16 residues. The CDR3 reads CASSYSSQGVSYEQYF. In DNA, the CDR3 is TGTGCCAGCAGTTACTCGAGCCAGGGGGTAAGCTACGAGCAGTACTTC.

This clonotype appeared a few times. The V call is TRBV19, the J call TRBJ2-2; D remains unclear. Trimming stripped 5 bases from V and 6 bases from J, with 13 bases between. The CDR3 runs to 14 residues. Germline V lookup: CDR1 LNHDA, CDR2 SQIVND (reference sequence). The CDR3 spells CASSPTATPGELFF. The CDR3 DNA follows: TGTGCCAGTAGTCCCACCGCGACACCCGGGGAGCTGTTTTTT.

This rearrangement joins TRBV4-3 to TRBJ2-6, with TRBD2 matching 11 bases. The CDR3 length is 19 residues. Germline-derived CDR1 and CDR2 are LGHNA and YSLEER. Trimming removed 0 bases from V and 5 bases from J; junction bases left unmatched: 9. CDR3 nucleotide sequence: TGCGCCAGCAGCCAAGAACGGGGGACTAGCGGCCAGTGGGCCAACGTCCTGACTTTC. Encoded protein: CASSQERGTSGQWANVLTF.

A word on this clonotype: Germline is not matched at one junction end, which may reflect a read error. The V and J genes are TRBV2 and TRBJ2-7; D gene ambiguous. The CDR3 runs to 11 residues. Germline CDR1 and CDR2: SNHLY and FYNNEI. The CDR3 coding sequence is TGTGCCAGCAGTGAAGCGGTACGAGAGGTCTTC. Translating it yields CASSEAVREVF.

This clonotype was seen only a few times. The rearrangement joins TRBV2 to TRBJ1-5, with 9 bases lining up with TRBD1. From germline, CDR1 is SNHLY and CDR2 FYNNEI. The CDR3 sequence is 13 residues long. Unmatched junction bases numbered 1, after V lost 6 bases and J lost 4 bases. The CDR3 nucleotides read TGTGCCAGCAGACAGGGGGCTAATCAGCCCCAGCATTTT. It encodes CASRQGANQPQHF.

Only a few counts were recorded for this clonotype. The chain joins TRBV28 to TRBJ2-2, with 9 bases aligning to TRBD2. The CDR3 runs to 15 residues. Trimming at V came to 6 bases and at J to 3 bases, leaving 5 bases not matched to a gene. From germline, CDR1 is MDHEN and CDR2 SYDVKM. CDR3 residues: CASRPGLAHTGELFF. CDR3 sequence (DNA): TGTGCCAGCAGACCGGGACTAGCTCACACCGGGGAGCTGTTTTTT.